These T cell receptor beta chains were read from a single sample in a study of T cells in tuberculosis. Clones were read by immunoSEQ multiplex PCR, and TCRdb kept only the in-frame ones, dropping some. The data show 20,000 to 25,000 clones, with around 97% seen just once and approximately 6.2% held by the top ten. Sequencing was done on a sample of PBMCs. These receptors all stem from a donor aged 10 to 29 with latent tuberculosis or without tuberculosis infection. The CDR3 runs from the conserved cysteine through the conserved F or W. A D gene is named only where the DNA matches it firmly.

cdr3_aa	cdr3_nt	v_call	d_call	j_call
CASSLSTGTIYNEQFF	TGTGCCAGCAGCCTATCCACCGGGACAATCTACAATGAGCAGTTCTTC	TRBV7-2	.	TRBJ2-1
CASSRNNYGYTF	TGTGCCAGTAGCAGAAATAACTATGGCTACACCTTC	TRBV19	.	TRBJ1-2
CASSSGRGTDTQYF	TGTGCCAGCAGCAGCGGGAGAGGAACAGATACGCAGTATTTT	TRBV13	TRBD2	TRBJ2-3
CASSPKGHDGNGYTF	TGTGCCAGCTCACCAAAGGGGCACGACGGCAATGGCTACACCTTC	TRBV18	.	TRBJ1-2
CASSSTAGDYGYTF	TGCGCCAGCAGCTCTACCGCCGGGGACTATGGCTACACCTTC	TRBV5-1	.	TRBJ1-2
CSVDGGGYEQYF	TGCAGCGTTGATGGGGGGGGCTACGAGCAGTACTTC	TRBV29-1	TRBD2	TRBJ2-7
CASSQDRLGAPTNEKLFF	TGTGCCAGCAGCCAAGATCGATTAGGGGCCCCAACTAATGAAAAACTGTTTTTT	TRBV14	.	TRBJ1-4
CASSLGKTAGTYEQYF	TGTGCCAGCAGCTTAGGAAAGACCGCGGGAACCTACGAGCAGTACTTC	TRBV11-3	.	TRBJ2-7
CASSYGGGETQYF	TGTGCCAGCAGTTACGGGGGGGGAGAGACCCAGTACTTC	TRBV6-5	TRBD2	TRBJ2-5
CASSPLKREGLDEQFF	TGTGCCAGCAGCCCCCTTAAGCGGGAGGGTCTTGATGAGCAGTTCTTC	TRBV4-2	TRBD2	TRBJ2-1
CASTDGGSSDTQYF	TGTGCCAGTACGGATGGCGGGAGCTCGGATACGCAGTATTTT	TRBV19	TRBD2	TRBJ2-3
CASSQDGQGAIQPQHF	TGTGCCAGCAGCCAAGATGGACAGGGGGCAATTCAGCCCCAGCATTTT	TRBV4-2	TRBD1	TRBJ1-5
CASSLGQGATEAFF	TGTGCCAGCAGCTTAGGACAGGGGGCGACTGAAGCTTTCTTT	TRBV7-3	TRBD1	TRBJ1-1
CASSQARSGDYTF	TGCGCCAGCAGCCAAGCGCGTTCAGGGGACTACACCTTC	TRBV4-3	.	TRBJ1-2